Given below is one TCR beta chain in context. Clones were sequenced by immunoSEQ multiplex PCR, and TCRdb holds only the in-frame ones, with some missing. Among about 34,000 clones listed, about 90% were seen once. The sample is drawn from a study of blood T cell repertoires in COVID-19. Across the study: From the United States, Italy and Spain came samples of acute and convalescent COVID-19. The cDNA or gDNA used as material had been derived from T cells, B-cell-depleted T cells, or PBMCs.

Trimming at V came to 2 bases and at J to 7 bases, leaving 14 bases not matched to a gene. Germline V gene sequence: CDR1 LNHDA, CDR2 SQIVND (reference sequence). The CDR3 sequence is 18 residues long. The chain carries TRBV19 and TRBJ1-6; 7 bases are a match to TRBD1. The sequenced material came from peripheral blood. This TCR was sampled from a man older than 75 with acute or convalescent COVID-19. The chain's CDR3 is CASSIWTGSVGGNSPLHF. CDR3 DNA sequence: TGTGCCAGTAGTATATGGACAGGATCTGTGGGGGGCAATTCACCCCTCCACTTT.